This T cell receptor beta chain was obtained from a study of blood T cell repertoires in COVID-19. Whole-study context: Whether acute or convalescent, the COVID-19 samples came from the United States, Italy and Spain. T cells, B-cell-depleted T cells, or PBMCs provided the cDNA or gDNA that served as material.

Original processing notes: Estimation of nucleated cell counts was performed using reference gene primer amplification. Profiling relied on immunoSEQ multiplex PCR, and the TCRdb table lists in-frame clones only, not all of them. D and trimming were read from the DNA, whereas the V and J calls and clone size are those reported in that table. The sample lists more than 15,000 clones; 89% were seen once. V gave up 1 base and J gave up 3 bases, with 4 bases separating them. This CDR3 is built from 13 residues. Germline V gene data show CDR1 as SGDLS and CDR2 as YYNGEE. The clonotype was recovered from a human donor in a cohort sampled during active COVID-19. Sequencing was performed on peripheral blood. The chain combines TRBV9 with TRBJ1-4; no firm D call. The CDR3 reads CASSVSPNEKLFF. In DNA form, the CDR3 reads TGTGCCAGCAGCGTATCTCCTAATGAAAAACTGTTTTTT.